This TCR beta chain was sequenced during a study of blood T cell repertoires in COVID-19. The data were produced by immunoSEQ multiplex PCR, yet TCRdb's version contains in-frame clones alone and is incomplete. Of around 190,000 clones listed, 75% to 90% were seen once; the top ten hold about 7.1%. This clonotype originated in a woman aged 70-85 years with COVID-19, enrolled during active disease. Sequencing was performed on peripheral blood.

The CDR3 region is CSVESVDIEGGYTF. The CDR3 DNA reads TGCAGCGTTGAAAGTGTGGACATTGAAGGAGGCTACACCTTC. The rearrangement joins TRBV29-1 to TRBJ1-2; a weak D match, TRBD1 (5 bases). This CDR3 is 14 amino acids long. Between the trimmed V and J ends, which lost 2 bases and 8 bases, there was a span of 18 bases. CDR1 SQVTM and CDR2 ANQGSEA come from the germline V gene.